This TCR beta chain stems from a study of long-term antiretroviral therapy in people with HIV. Whole-study results and caveats: HIV repertoires spanned tighter CDR3 length ranges than controls did. Clones that had undergone expansion before ART dominated the repertoire at all time points. Blood specimens, gathered between 2004 and 2017, were possibly obtained under older ART regimens.

As for this clone: Its antigen is not identified. Germline and junction disagree at one end, which may indicate a read error.

Germline assignment: CDR1 LNHDA and CDR2 SQIVND (reference sequence). This CDR3 is 14 amino acids long. Researchers ran immunoSEQ v3.0 at survey level. The data were produced by immunoSEQ multiplex PCR, yet TCRdb's version contains in-frame clones alone and is incomplete. The sample holds under 20,000 clones, roughly 80% seen once. For each donor, at least one pre-ART and at least two post-ART PBMC samples were available. The TCR comes from a man in his thirties or forties with HIV. Sequenced material: unsorted PBMCs, taken roughly 2.2 years before starting antiretroviral therapy. The chain carries TRBV19 and TRBJ2-6; the D is unclear. The CDR3 region is CASSLDSGANVLTF. CDR3 in DNA: TGTGCCAGTAGTCTAGACTCTGGGGCCAACGTCCTGACTTTC.